This T cell receptor (beta chain) was recovered during a study of neoadjuvant anti-PD-1 for oral cavity cancer (dated by TCRdb to the early 2020s). Regarding the complete study: Before curative-intent surgical resection, most patients were given three to four biweekly doses of nivolumab at 3 mg/kg. Patients without progression received a fourth nivolumab dose around day 43 and underwent definitive surgical resection on days 50-56. Responders were defined as patients with complete response, partial response or stable disease by RECIST 1.1; non-responders were defined as patients with progression. The parent correlative cohort had roughly 12 patients and a response rate of 33%.

Explained via the paper, the time point label denotes: after neoadjuvant nivolumab, at surgical resection. The patients had newly diagnosed stage II-IVA oral cavity squamous cell carcinoma and had not received any prior systemic or radiation treatment. The cohort was made up of patients with locally advanced, HPV-negative oral cavity squamous cell carcinoma. Peripheral blood mononuclear cells were analyzed directly and were not maintained or expanded in culture. Samples came from a longitudinal correlative study of a single-arm phase II trial of neoadjuvant nivolumab in oral cavity squamous cell carcinoma. Genomic DNA-based TCRbeta sequencing was performed on subject-matched pre- and post-treatment PBMCs and tumors from three responders and three non-responders. Peripheral blood mononuclear cells were collected before nivolumab treatment and again after treatment, at the time of surgery. Genomic DNA was isolated from PBMCs using the Maxwell RSC DNA from Cells kit.

For deep sequencing, PBMC libraries mostly used approximately 0.45 ug of input genomic DNA, with six replicates for each sample. Following the manufacturer's instructions, the team built TCRbeta libraries using the immunoSEQ hsTCRbeta kit. The completed libraries were mixed into a single pool at 3 nM, then sequenced with an Illumina NovaSeq 6000 S4 flow cell. Per the original workflow: The immunoSEQ Analyzer handled quality control and preprocessing of the raw data. The analysis was restricted to productive rearrangements, with each unique CDR3 amino acid sequence defining a clonotype. Repertoire clonality was estimated as the Gini-Simpson index, which was calculated using the R package tcR. Gini indices were compared with Student's t test, and associations with tumor size change were assessed by Pearson correlation. Held by TCRdb, this immuneACCESS table contains in-frame sequences only and omits some clones. Under half of the omission traces to an unresolved V gene where checked; the cause of the rest is unknown. The DNA was the basis for D and trimming; V, J and clone size are from that table. The sample contains some 9,000 clones, under 70% of them found a single time. 4.2% of the sample comes from the top ten.

Overall study results and their limits: Higher pretreatment blood Treg/Th17 ratios correlated with higher pretreatment blood TCRbeta clonality and lower post-treatment tumor TCRbeta clonality. After neoadjuvant nivolumab, T cell clonality (Gini index) in PBMCs was significantly higher in non-responders than in responders. Only a few patients per response group were included in the TCR analyses, and larger cohorts for validation were called for by the authors.

Turning to this clone: Its recognized antigen is unknown. No qualities accompany the bases; no much larger clone lies one base away.

CDR1 and CDR2 are drawn from the germline V gene: SGHVS, FQNEAQ. V is trimmed back by 0 bases and J by 4 bases, and the junction contains 9 bases that no gene match accounts for. The cysteine opens and the phenylalanine closes a CDR3 of 16 amino acids. The DNA shown is the 48-base CDR3, in frame from base 1. This receptor was taken from a person aged 35 to 85 with oral cavity squamous cell carcinoma. Specimen: PBMCs, collected after nivolumab (anti-PD-1) treatment. The rearrangement combines TRBV7-8 with TRBJ2-7; a stretch of 7 junction bases matches TRBD1. The nucleotide sequence reads as follows: TGTGCCAGCAGCTTAGCTGCAAGGGACAGTTATTACGAGCAGTACTTC. This yields the protein CASSLAARDSYYEQYF.